This T cell receptor beta chain was recovered during a study of beta chain features in type 1 diabetes. Study conclusions and caveats: TCRB CDR3s from Type 1 diabetes patients were moderately but significantly shorter in all four CD4+ subsets.

The germline CDR1 and CDR2 sequences are SGHRS and YFSETQ. V gave up 4 bases and J gave up 4 bases, with 17 bases separating them. The CDR3 spans 15 residues. Notes on this clone: Its cognate antigen is unknown.

Expressed TCRB transcripts were sequenced after all isolated RNA was converted to cDNA. Clones were sequenced by immunoSEQ multiplex PCR, and TCRdb holds only the in-frame ones, with some missing. Of 640,000 or so clones detected, 11% to 15% appear once; the ten largest clones hold just under 0.04%. The sequencing sample was made of naive CD4+ T cells from blood. The sequence derives from a man between 18 and 29 years old with type 1 diabetes. The gene calls are TRBV5-1 and TRBJ1-1; D gene uncertain. CDR3 region: CASSETGLRGTEAFF. In DNA, the CDR3 is TGCGCCAGCAGCGAGACCGGGCTCCGGGGCACTGAAGCTTTCTTT.